These T cell receptor beta chains were read from a single sample in a study of T-cell reconstitution after alpha-beta-depleted transplantation in children. TCRdb reanalysed the PCR reads using MiXCR and keeps one entry per CDR3 protein. The profile shows around 450,000 distinct CDR3 sequences, roughly 15% of them singletons. The material was PBMCs, mostly from graft donor cells, obtained 360 days after TCRalphabeta/CD19-depleted stem cell transplant. These receptors all stem from a boy under two years old who had a stem cell transplant for Wiskott-Aldrich syndrome, so the T cells may come from the graft donor. Both conserved end residues are part of each CDR3. The D gene is left open where the match is weak. Not every row has a clone size; where given, it reads once, few, many or a size class.

clone_size j_call v_call d_call cdr3_aa cdr3_nt
few TRBJ1-2 TRBV12-3/TRBV12-4 - CASSFSGMGYTF TGTGCCAGCAGTTTCTCAGGGATGGGCTACACCTTC
- TRBJ2-3 TRBV21-1 - CASSKGGEGTSRADTQYF TGTGCCAGCAGCAAAGGAGGGGAGGGGACTAGTAGAGCAGATACGCAGTATTTT
- TRBJ2-5 TRBV3-1 - CASSPSGRGGETQYF TGTGCCAGCAGCCCTTCGGGTAGGGGGGGTGAGACCCAGTACTTC
few TRBJ2-7 TRBV3-1 - CASSPSSGTTGGQYF TGTGCCAGCAGCCCAAGTTCCGGGACGACCGGCGGGCAGTACTTC
many TRBJ2-3 TRBV12-3/TRBV12-4 TRBD2 CASTPGLAGSTDTQYF TGTGCCAGCACCCCCGGGCTAGCGGGGAGCACAGATACGCAGTATTTT
few TRBJ1-4 TRBV4-3 - CASSQENEKLFF TGCGCCAGCAGCCAGGAAAATGAAAAACTGTTTTTT
few TRBJ2-3 TRBV4-3 TRBD2 CASSHAGTSFGADTQYF TGCGCCAGCAGCCACGCCGGGACTAGCTTTGGGGCAGATACGCAGTATTTT
- TRBJ2-7 TRBV12-3/TRBV12-4 - CASSLALLGRDHEQYF TGTGCCAGCAGTTTAGCGCTACTTGGCAGGGACCACGAGCAGTACTTC
- TRBJ2-7 TRBV3-1 - CASSPIGRAYEQYF TGTGCCAGCAGCCCAATTGGCAGGGCCTACGAGCAGTACTTC
few TRBJ2-5 TRBV7-2 TRBD2 CASSSRLAGRETQYF TGTGCCAGCAGCTCCCGACTAGCGGGACGAGAGACCCAGTACTTC
- TRBJ2-3 TRBV13 TRBD2 CASSSNPIGLAGEPDTQYF TGTGCCAGCAGCTCTAACCCTATTGGACTAGCGGGAGAACCAGATACGCAGTATTTT
- TRBJ2-7 TRBV7-6 - CASSSGALGLYEQYF TGTGCCAGCAGCTCCGGGGCCCTTGGCCTTTACGAGCAGTACTTC
few TRBJ2-5 TRBV10-3 TRBD1 CAIGGQGQETQYF TGTGCCATCGGTGGACAGGGCCAAGAGACCCAGTACTTC
few TRBJ2-5 TRBV21-1 - CASSKELVRGPGGTQYF TGTGCCAGCAGCAAAGAGCTTGTGAGGGGGCCAGGTGGGACCCAGTACTTC
- TRBJ2-1 TRBV29-1 TRBD2 CSVEQPTGTSRNNEQFF TGCAGCGTCGAACAACCTACCGGGACTAGCAGAAACAATGAGCAGTTCTTC
- TRBJ2-1 TRBV6-5 TRBD2 CASSYSGRAYNEQFF TGTGCCAGCAGTTACTCGGGGAGGGCCTACAATGAGCAGTTCTTC
- TRBJ1-6 TRBV20-1 TRBD1 CSARPGTGRRALHF TGCAGTGCTCGCCCCGGGACAGGGAGACGGGCCCTCCACTTT
few TRBJ2-3 TRBV5-1 - CASSPPRTGDADTQYF TGCGCCAGCAGCCCCCCCCGGACGGGAGACGCAGATACGCAGTATTTT
- TRBJ2-3 TRBV24-1 - CATSDFSSTDTQYF TGTGCCACCAGTGATTTCAGCAGCACAGATACGCAGTATTTT
many TRBJ2-3 TRBV12-3/TRBV12-4 TRBD1 CASRTRTGLDTQYF TGTGCCAGCAGAACACGGACAGGTCTCGATACGCAGTATTTT
few TRBJ1-5 TRBV28 - CASSLFIGRAGNQPQHF TGTGCCAGCAGTTTATTTATTGGCAGGGCGGGCAATCAGCCCCAGCATTTT
few TRBJ2-2 TRBV6-1 TRBD2 CASCRGGPNTGELFF TGTGCCAGCTGCCGGGGGGGGCCAAACACCGGGGAGCTGTTTTTT
- TRBJ2-3 TRBV12-3/TRBV12-4 - CASSFRPSSTDTQYF TGTGCCAGCAGTTTCCGGCCCTCTAGCACAGATACGCAGTATTTT
- TRBJ2-2 TRBV24-1 - CATSDFERTGELFF TGTGCCACCAGTGATTTCGAGCGCACCGGGGAGCTGTTTTTT
few TRBJ2-1 TRBV7-8 TRBD2 CASSWGLAVEDYRNEQFF TGTGCCAGCAGCTGGGGACTAGCGGTGGAGGACTACCGCAATGAGCAGTTCTTC
- TRBJ2-7 TRBV20-1 - CSARVRSTYEQYF TGCAGTGCTAGAGTGCGGAGTACCTACGAGCAGTACTTC
many TRBJ2-3 TRBV4-1 - CASRANGLPSTDTQYF TGCGCCAGCAGGGCAAATGGACTCCCTAGCACAGATACGCAGTATTTT
few TRBJ2-5 TRBV12-3/TRBV12-4 - CASSLVLGALETQYF TGTGCCAGCAGTTTAGTTCTAGGAGCGCTGGAGACCCAGTACTTC
- TRBJ2-7 TRBV5-6 - CASSRRTYEQYF TGTGCCAGCAGCCGCCGAACCTACGAGCAGTACTTC
- TRBJ2-5 TRBV7-2 TRBD2 CASSYGPGREETQYF TGTGCCAGCAGCTACGGCCCGGGGAGGGAAGAGACCCAGTACTTC
few TRBJ2-7 TRBV12-3/TRBV12-4 TRBD1 CASRADRGRIYEQYF TGTGCCAGCAGAGCTGACAGGGGGCGCATCTACGAGCAGTACTTC
few TRBJ2-1 TRBV7-2 - CASSREGDSYNEQFF TGTGCCAGCAGCCGCGAGGGGGACTCCTACAATGAGCAGTTCTTC
few TRBJ2-3 TRBV5-1 - CASSFARTSTDTQYF TGCGCCAGCAGCTTCGCCCGCACTAGCACAGATACGCAGTATTTT
- TRBJ1-2 TRBV12-3/TRBV12-4 - CASSLGRQKENGYTF TGTGCCAGCAGTTTAGGGCGACAGAAGGAGAACGGCTACACCTTC
- TRBJ2-7 TRBV4-3 TRBD2 CASSHRSGRAYEQYF TGCGCCAGCAGCCACCGTAGCGGGAGGGCCTACGAGCAGTACTTC
few TRBJ2-5 TRBV11-2 TRBD1 CASRDREYQETQYF TGTGCCAGCCGGGACAGGGAGTACCAAGAGACCCAGTACTTC
- TRBJ2-2 TRBV7-8 - CASSLFLDLGVTGELFF TGTGCCAGCAGCTTATTTCTGGATCTGGGGGTCACCGGGGAGCTGTTTTTT
few TRBJ2-2 TRBV6-2/TRBV6-3 TRBD2 CASSRTSGRFGELFF TGTGCCAGCAGTCGGACTAGCGGGAGGTTCGGGGAGCTGTTTTTT
- TRBJ2-1 TRBV7-9 TRBD2 CASSESGTSGNEQFF TGTGCCAGCAGCGAATCCGGGACTAGCGGCAATGAGCAGTTCTTC
- TRBJ2-3 TRBV20-1 - CSARTLVSTDTQYF TGCAGTGCAAGGACATTAGTTAGCACAGATACGCAGTATTTT
few TRBJ2-7 TRBV16 - CASSQFLPGTSDEQYF TGTGCCAGCAGCCAATTCCTGCCAGGGACGTCGGACGAGCAGTACTTC
few TRBJ2-3 TRBV10-3 TRBD1 CAISGRDRVGDTQYF TGTGCCATCAGTGGCCGGGACAGGGTGGGAGATACGCAGTATTTT
- TRBJ2-1 TRBV5-1 TRBD2 CASSLARLAGGYNEQFF TGCGCCAGCAGCTTGGCCCGACTAGCGGGGGGGTACAATGAGCAGTTCTTC
many TRBJ2-7 TRBV18 - CASSPRGGTYEQYF TGTGCCAGCTCACCCAGGGGGGGGACCTACGAGCAGTACTTC
- TRBJ1-4 TRBV7-2 TRBD1 CASSLPGQGYPTNEKLFF TGTGCCAGCAGCTTACCGGGACAGGGGTATCCAACTAATGAAAAACTGTTTTTT
many TRBJ2-1 TRBV7-6 - CASSLIPGHHYNEQFF TGTGCCAGCAGCCTAATTCCGGGACATCACTACAATGAGCAGTTCTTC